The source of this TCR beta chain is a study of metastatic and nonmetastatic thyroid tumors. None of the patients had undergone any treatment ahead of thyroid surgery. Between the trimmed V and J ends, which lost 0 bases and 1 base, there was a span of 8 bases. The CDR3 runs 15 residues. Germline V gene data show CDR1 as SGHTA and CDR2 as FQGNSA. TCRdb used MiXCR to call clones anew from the PCR reads. The sample lists roughly 25,000 clones, more than 13% seen once, with 2.5% to 3.5% in the top ten. The specimen sequenced was blood. The source of this sequence is a female donor with papillary thyroid cancer or a benign thyroid nodule (not recorded which). Some clones in this sample may be carry-over from other donors' samples. The chain joins TRBV7-2 to TRBJ2-3; D unresolved. The CDR3 loop reads CASSLALMGTDTQYF. The DNA of the CDR3 is TGTGCCAGCAGCTTAGCGCTTATGGGCACAGATACGCAGTATTTT.